This T cell receptor beta chain was retrieved from a study of Ad26.COV2.S vaccination and SARS-CoV-2 variants. Overall study findings and caveats: The placebo group had lower spike-specific TCR breadth than the vaccine recipients did. Placebo recipients and vaccine recipients were similar in non-spike TCR breadth.

Generated by immunoSEQ multiplex PCR, the TCRdb table keeps only in-frame clones and is missing some. The sample has about 680,000 clones, around 89% seen once. As concerns this clone: Its antigen is not known.

The treatment is: over 15 received Ad26.COV2.S at low or high dose, single or two shots; roughly five received placebo; per-sample allocation not given. Day 63 after the first injection of vaccine or placebo was the sampling time. Boston supplied an adult donor aged 18-55 years. An Ad26 vector expressing Wuhan-strain SARS-CoV-2 spike constituted the vaccine. The germline gives CDR1 MNHEY, CDR2 SMNVEV (reference sequence). The CDR3 is 15 residues long. The V end was cut by 3 bases, the J end by 3 bases, with 15 bases between. The input for sequencing was peripheral blood, taken in a trial of Ad26.COV2.S vaccine versus placebo. This chain uses TRBV27 with TRBJ2-7, with D tentatively TRBD2 (5 bases). The clonotype was recovered from a person aged 18 to 59 who received the Ad26.COV2.S COVID-19 vaccine or a placebo. The CDR3 DNA follows: TGTGCCAGCAGTTTTGGAGGTGAGGGATTCTACGAGCAGTACTTC. It codes for CASSFGGEGFYEQYF.